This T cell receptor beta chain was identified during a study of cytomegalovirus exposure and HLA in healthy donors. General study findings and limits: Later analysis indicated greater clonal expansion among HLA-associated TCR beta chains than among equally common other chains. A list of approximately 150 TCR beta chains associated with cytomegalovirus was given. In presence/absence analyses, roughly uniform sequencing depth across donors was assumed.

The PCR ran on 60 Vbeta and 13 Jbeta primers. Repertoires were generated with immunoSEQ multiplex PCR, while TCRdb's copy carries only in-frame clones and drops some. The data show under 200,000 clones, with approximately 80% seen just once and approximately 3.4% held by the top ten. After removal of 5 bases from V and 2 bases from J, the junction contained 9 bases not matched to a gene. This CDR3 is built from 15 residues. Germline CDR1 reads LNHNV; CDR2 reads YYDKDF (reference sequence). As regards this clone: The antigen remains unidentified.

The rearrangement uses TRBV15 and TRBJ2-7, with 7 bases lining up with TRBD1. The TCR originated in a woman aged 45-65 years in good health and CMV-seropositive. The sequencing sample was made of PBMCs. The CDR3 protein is CATSLRTGTPYEQYF. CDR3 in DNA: TGTGCCACCAGCTTAAGGACAGGAACACCCTACGAGCAGTACTTC.